Listed here is a single T cell receptor beta chain. These data belong to a study of control samples from healthy donors and cancer patients. Profiling relied on immunoSEQ multiplex PCR, and the TCRdb table lists in-frame clones only, not all of them. The table has 120,000 or so clones, approximately 87% seen once. CDR3 length equals 15 residues. Trimming stripped 0 bases from V and 4 bases from J, with 13 bases between. Germline CDR1 reads SGHRS; CDR2 reads YFSETQ. The sequence was obtained from a man in his thirties or forties in good health. The chain has TRBV5-1 and TRBJ1-1; D remains unclear. Source material: blood. CDR3 in amino acids: CASSLVPGGSTEAFF. As DNA, the CDR3 is TGCGCCAGCAGCTTGGTGCCGGGAGGTAGCACTGAAGCTTTCTTT.